These T cell receptor beta chains were read from a single sample in a study of blood T cell repertoires in COVID-19. Profiling relied on immunoSEQ multiplex PCR, and the TCRdb table lists in-frame clones only, not all of them. The sample has roughly 420,000 clones; approximately 87% are singletons. Sequenced material: PBMCs or T cells enriched from blood (not recorded which). The source is a woman aged 25-40 years with acute COVID-19. CDR3s include the opening cysteine and the closing phenylalanine or tryptophan. The order of the fields is V gene, J gene, D gene, clone size, CDR3 protein, CDR3 DNA. The D gene is left open where the match is weak. Size is omitted from some rows. Given values are once, few, many or a class for expanded clones.

TRBV14,TRBJ2-2,TRBD2,.,CASSQDTERDGELFF,TGTGCCAGCAGCCAAGATACGGAGCGGGACGGGGAGCTGTTTTTT
TRBV3-1/TRBV3-2,TRBJ2-7,TRBD2,.,CASSHVAGGAYEQYF,TGTGCCAGCAGCCATGTAGCGGGGGGCGCCTACGAGCAGTACTTC
TRBV5-8,TRBJ2-1,.,.,CASSPLTGQLLGEQFF,TGTGCCAGCAGCCCGCTAACCGGACAACTGTTGGGTGAGCAGTTCTTC
TRBV4-3,TRBJ1-1,.,.,CASSQTTGSTEAFF,TGCGCCAGCAGCCAGACCACAGGGTCCACTGAAGCTTTCTTT
TRBV27,TRBJ2-1,TRBD2,.,CASGSSGLGPYNEQFF,TGTGCCAGCGGGTCATCAGGACTAGGACCCTACAATGAGCAGTTCTTC
TRBV5-6,TRBJ2-6,.,few,CASSLDLRGSVANVLTF,TGTGCCAGCAGCTTGGATCTCCGGGGAAGCGTGGCCAACGTCCTGACTTTC
TRBV29-1,TRBJ1-4,TRBD1,.,CSVELNRGEDEKLFF,TGCAGCGTAGAGCTCAACAGGGGGGAGGATGAAAAACTGTTTTTT
TRBV10-2,TRBJ1-5,TRBD1,.,CARGGQDLDQPQHF,TGCGCCAGGGGGGGACAGGACCTTGATCAGCCCCAGCATTTT
TRBV11-3,TRBJ1-1,.,.,CASSPRGNTEAFF,TGTGCCAGCAGCCCCCGGGGTAATACTGAAGCTTTCTTT
TRBV19,TRBJ1-5,.,few,CASSMVGFGQPQHF,TGTGCCAGTAGTATGGTAGGCTTCGGGCAGCCCCAGCATTTT
TRBV27,TRBJ1-1,.,.,CASSLSVNTEAFF,TGTGCCAGCAGTTTGTCCGTGAACACTGAAGCTTTCTTT
TRBV2,TRBJ2-7,TRBD1,.,CASTYTDRSYEQYF,TGTGCCAGCACCTACACGGACAGGTCCTACGAGCAGTACTTC
TRBV6-4,TRBJ2-1,TRBD2,.,CASSDSGGAGNEQFF,TGTGCCAGCAGTGATAGCGGGGGGGCTGGTAATGAGCAGTTCTTC
TRBV24-1,TRBJ1-1,.,.,CATSDSGMNTEAFF,TGTGCCACCAGTGATTCAGGGATGAACACTGAAGCTTTCTTT
TRBV5-1,TRBJ2-7,.,few,CASSLQDSFHEQYF,TGCGCCAGCAGCCTCCAGGACAGTTTCCACGAGCAGTACTTC
TRBV12-5,TRBJ1-1,TRBD1,.,CASGPSWTGRGTEAFF,TGTGCTAGTGGTCCTTCCTGGACAGGGAGAGGCACTGAAGCTTTCTTT
TRBV23-1,TRBJ2-7,.,few,CASSQTKGTSSSYEQYF,TGCGCCAGCAGTCAAACGAAAGGGACTTCGAGCTCCTACGAGCAGTACTTC
TRBV5-1,TRBJ2-3,TRBD2,.,CASSLAYQAGGPDTQYF,TGCGCCAGCAGCTTGGCCTATCAAGCGGGGGGACCAGATACGCAGTATTTT
TRBV24-1,TRBJ2-5,TRBD2,.,CATSDQAGYQETQYF,TGTGCCACCAGTGATCAAGCGGGGTACCAGGAGACCCAGTACTTC
TRBV2,TRBJ1-2,TRBD1,.,CASSERQGGGYTF,TGTGCCAGCAGTGAGAGACAGGGCGGTGGCTACACCTTC
TRBV5-1,TRBJ2-3,.,.,CASSLELASFGTDTQYF,TGCGCCAGCAGCTTGGAACTCGCTAGTTTCGGCACAGATACGCAGTATTTT
TRBV10-2,TRBJ1-1,.,few,CASSGSGVYTEAFF,TGCGCCAGCAGTGGGTCCGGGGTCTACACTGAAGCTTTCTTT
TRBV19,TRBJ1-5,TRBD1,few,CASTQPSGQGANQPQHF,TGTGCCAGTACCCAACCGAGCGGACAGGGTGCCAATCAGCCCCAGCATTTT
TRBV12-5,TRBJ1-4,.,.,CASGLGPGQRAATNEKLFF,TGTGCTAGTGGTTTGGGGCCAGGACAGAGAGCGGCAACTAATGAAAAACTGTTTTTT
TRBV7-8,TRBJ2-7,.,once,CASPPVNDSYEQYF,TGTGCCAGCCCCCCGGTTAATGACTCCTACGAGCAGTACTTC
TRBV15,TRBJ2-4,TRBD2,.,CATSRAGNSGGKGNIQYF,TGTGCCACCAGCAGAGCTGGGAATAGCGGGGGCAAGGGAAACATTCAGTACTTC
TRBV7-2,TRBJ1-2,.,.,CASSLVGTTYGYTF,TGTGCCAGCAGCTTAGTGGGGACAACCTATGGCTACACCTTC